The 26 T cell receptor beta chains below come from one sample, sequenced in a study of patients and donors after allogeneic stem cell transplantation. TCRdb processed the RT-PCR reads anew with MiXCR; each CDR3 protein has one entry. The profile shows about a million distinct CDR3 sequences, around 17% of them singletons. Material: blood, either unsorted or a sorted T cell fraction (not recorded which). These receptors were obtained from a human donor who was either an allogeneic HSCT recipient or a stem cell or donor lymphocyte infusion donor (not recorded which). It is not recorded whose cells these are; they may come from a transplant donor.

The chain carries TRBV7-8 and TRBJ2-5, with 7 bases that match TRBD1. Germline assignment: CDR1 SGHVS and CDR2 FQNEAQ. The junction had 6 bases not matched to a gene; V was cut back by 3 bases and J by 5 bases. The CDR3 extends over 14 amino acids. In DNA, the CDR3 is TGTGCCAGCAGCTTGGGGACAGTCCGTGAGACCCAGTACTTC. The encoded protein is CASSLGTVRETQYF.

This clonotype appeared a few times. Written as DNA, the CDR3 is TGTGCCAGCAGCGTTGGACAGGCCTCCTACGAGCAGTACTTC. Translation gives CASSVGQASYEQYF. The chain has TRBV9 and TRBJ2-7; TRBD1 aligns across 7 bases. The CDR3 sequence is 14 residues long. V was pared by 2 bases and J by 0 bases, with 2 bases of the junction left unmatched. Germline V gene lookup returns CDR1 SGDLS and CDR2 YYNGEE. Supplemented by reference TRBV9 and TRBJ2-7, the full variable domain reads DSGVTQTPKHLITATGQRVTLRCSPRSGDLSVYWYQQSLDQGLQFLIQYYNGEERAKGNILERFSAQQFPDLHSELNLSSLELGDSALYFCASSVGQASYEQYFGPGTRLTVT.

The chain recombines TRBV3-1 with TRBJ1-5; D unclear. From germline, CDR1 is LGHDT and CDR2 YNNKEL (reference sequence). The CDR3 consists of 16 residues. V lost 1 base and J 2 bases, leaving 12 bases between the germline ends. This CDR3 reads CASSQGGSWGNQPQHF. The CDR3 nucleotides read TGTGCCAGCAGCCAAGGGGGTAGTTGGGGCAATCAGCCCCAGCATTTT.

This clonotype was picked up a small number of times. This rearrangement joins TRBV7-2 to TRBJ1-1; no definite D call. The V end was cut by 0 bases, the J end by 4 bases, with 3 bases between. CDR1 and CDR2 from the germline V gene are SGHTA and FQGNSA. The CDR3 sequence is 12 residues long. The CDR3 loop reads CASSLAFTEAFF. The CDR3 region has the DNA TGTGCCAGCAGCTTAGCCTTCACTGAAGCTTTCTTT.

This clonotype was detected a few times. The V gene is TRBV5-1, the J gene TRBJ2-1; D might be TRBD2 (5 bases). The V end was cut by 4 bases, the J end by 0 bases, with 14 bases between. The CDR3 is made up of 16 amino acids. Germline CDR1 reads SGHRS; CDR2 reads YFSETQ. CDR3 amino acids: CASSRVSDSSYNEQFF. As DNA, the CDR3 is TGCGCCAGCAGCCGCGTATCGGACTCCTCCTACAATGAGCAGTTCTTC.

The chain is built from TRBV2 and TRBJ2-6, with no clear D. CDR3 length: 16 amino acids. The V gene lost 6 bases and the J gene lost 4 bases, with 16 bases spanning the gap. Germline CDR1 SNHLY, CDR2 FYNNEI. CDR3 residues: CASRDRWGRGANVLTF. CDR3 nucleotide sequence: TGTGCCAGCAGGGACCGATGGGGAAGGGGGGCCAACGTCCTGACTTTC. Filled out from reference TRBV2 and TRBJ2-6, the complete variable domain reads EPEVTQTPSHQVTQMGQEVILRCVPISNHLYFYWYRQILGQKVEFLVSFYNNEISEKSEIFDDQFSVERPDGSNFTLKIRSTKLEDSAMYFCASRDRWGRGANVLTFGAGSRLTVL.

The chain combines TRBV20-1 with TRBJ2-7, with 9 bases that match TRBD1. Per the germline V gene, CDR1 is DFQATT and CDR2 is SNEGSKA (reference sequence). The CDR3 sequence is 12 residues long. J gave up 4 bases and V 7 bases, and 5 bases lay outside the gene matches. The CDR3 sequence is CSVRTGVYEQYF. CDR3 sequence (DNA): TGCAGTGTTCGGACAGGGGTATACGAGCAGTACTTC.

This clonotype was observed at least ten times. The rearrangement joins TRBV20-1 to TRBJ2-1; 10 bases fit TRBD2. The CDR3 contains 15 residues. CDR1 is DFQATT, CDR2 SNEGSKA, per germline (reference sequence). Trimming cost V 6 bases and J 4 bases; bases outside gene matches: 9. In nucleotides, the CDR3 is TGCAGTGCGGTCCCAGCGGGAGGGCCTTACAATGAGCAGTTCTTC. It yields the protein CSAVPAGGPYNEQFF.

The chain uses TRBV6-2 or TRBV6-3 and TRBJ2-2, with TRBD2 identical over 7 bases. From germline, CDR1 is MNHEY and CDR2 SVGEGT. CDR3 length: 16 amino acids. The trim removed 0 bases at V and 7 bases at J, leaving 8 bases unmatched. DNA of the CDR3: TGTGCCAGCAGTTACTCGAGGAAGTCTAGCGGCGGGGAGCTGTTTTTT. Translation: CASSYSRKSSGGELFF.

The V gene is TRBV7-2, the J gene TRBJ1-1; no clear D gene. The CDR3 sequence is 14 residues long. V lost 5 bases and J 4 bases, leaving 14 bases between the germline ends. Germline V CDR1 and CDR2: SGHTA, FQGNSA. The CDR3 DNA reads as TGTGCCAGCAGCCCGGGCCCGGGTTTCACTGAAGCTTTCTTT. Translating it yields CASSPGPGFTEAFF.

This chain uses TRBV11-1 with TRBJ2-6, with TRBD2 identical over 8 bases. With 5 bases clipped from V and 0 bases from J, the junction kept 9 bases outside the gene matches. The CDR3 totals 18 residues. CDR1 and CDR2 (germline): SGHAT, FQDESV (reference sequence). CDR3: CASSQPGLDLSGANVLTF. CDR3 nucleotide sequence: TGTGCCAGCAGCCAGCCGGGACTAGACCTCTCTGGGGCCAACGTCCTGACTTTC.

The chain is built from TRBV7-8 and TRBJ1-6, with no clear D. Germline CDR1 reads SGHVS; CDR2 reads FQNEAQ. V dropped 8 bases and J dropped 6 bases, with 20 bases sitting between them. This CDR3 contains 16 residues. CDR3 nucleotide sequence: TGTGCCAGCTCTGCATTTGGACGGACCATTAATTCACCCCTCCACTTT. Protein product: CASSAFGRTINSPLHF.

This clonotype showed up just a few times. This chain links TRBV9 with TRBJ2-1; TRBD1 might be the D (5 bases). The CDR3 has 16 residues. Trimming cost V 0 bases and J 1 base, with 11 bases left between them. The germline V gene has CDR1 SGDLS and CDR2 YYNGEE. The CDR3 loop reads CASSVGGGSSYNEQFF. CDR3 nucleotides: TGTGCCAGCAGCGTAGGGGGCGGTAGTTCCTACAATGAGCAGTTCTTC.

The chain links TRBV5-1 to TRBJ1-1; D ambiguous. Germline CDR1 is SGHRS and CDR2 is YFSETQ. This CDR3 spans 13 amino acids. The ends were cut back, 2 bases at V and 4 bases at J, with 9 bases in the middle. CDR3 nucleotide sequence: TGCGCCAGCAGCTTTCGGGCCAGCACTGAAGCTTTCTTT. This translates into CASSFRASTEAFF.

The CDR3 sequence: CASSYPGLDRNEQYF. In DNA, the CDR3 is TGTGCCAGCAGTTACCCTGGACTAGATCGCAACGAGCAGTACTTC. The chain couples TRBV6-5 to TRBJ2-7, with 7 bases identical to TRBD2. CDR3 length: 15 amino acids. Germline loops: CDR1 MNHEY, CDR2 SVGAGI. V gave up 2 bases and J gave up 5 bases; unmatched junction bases: 9.

This clonotype was seen a few times. The chain combines TRBV7-9 with TRBJ1-1; TRBD1 matches 7 bases. The CDR3 totals 11 residues. V was clipped by 5 bases and J by 11 bases; unmatched bases: 5. The V gene's germline CDR1 is SEHNR and CDR2 FQNEAQ (reference sequence). The CDR3: CASSPQGVAFF. In DNA form, the CDR3 reads TGTGCCAGCAGCCCGCAGGGGGTGGCTTTCTTT.

This clonotype showed up many times. The rearrangement uses TRBV18 and TRBJ1-4; D gene unclear. V lost 3 bases to trimming and J lost 0 bases, with 11 bases between them. Germline V gives CDR1 KGHSH, CDR2 LQKENI. This CDR3 has 16 residues. As DNA, the CDR3 is TGTGCCAGCTCACCGGGAATCGGTGCAACTAATGAAAAACTGTTTTTT. Translation: CASSPGIGATNEKLFF. The variable domain in full, completed from reference TRBV18 and TRBJ1-4, reads NAGVMQNPRHLVRRRGQEARLRCSPMKGHSHVYWYRQLPEEGLKFMVYLQKENIIDESGMPKERFSAEFPKEGPSILRIQQVVRGDSAAYFCASSPGIGATNEKLFFGSGTQLSVL.

V gene TRBV19 combines with J gene TRBJ2-2; TRBD1 is a possible D gene (6 bases). Germline V gene sequence: CDR1 LNHDA, CDR2 SQIVND (reference sequence). The CDR3 is 17 amino acids. Trimming left V 2 bases short and J 0 bases short, with 13 bases between. CDR3 DNA sequence: TGTGCCAGTAGTATATTAGGACAGCTAACGAACACCGGGGAGCTGTTTTTT. Translated, it gives CASSILGQLTNTGELFF.

The genes are TRBV5-1 and TRBJ2-6, with D tentatively TRBD1 (6 bases). Trimming took off 1 base at V and 0 bases at J, with 11 bases between the two ends. CDR3 size: 17 residues. Germline lookup yields CDR1 SGHRS and CDR2 YFSETQ. For the CDR3, the DNA is TGCGCCAGCAGCTTGTTGGGGACAAGCTCTGGGGCCAACGTCCTGACTTTC. This sequence encodes CASSLLGTSSGANVLTF. Full variable domain (rest looked up from reference TRBV5-1 and TRBJ2-6): KAGVTQTPRYLIKTRGQQVTLSCSPISGHRSVSWYQQTPGQGLQFLFEYFSETQRNKGNFPGRFSGRQFSNSRSEMNVSTLELGDSALYLCASSLLGTSSGANVLTFGAGSRLTVL.

The chain has TRBV5-1 and TRBJ2-2; possible D gene TRBD2, 6 bases. The CDR3 has 16 residues. CDR1 SGHRS and CDR2 YFSETQ come from the germline V gene. The V gene lost 6 bases and the J gene lost 0 bases, with 15 bases spanning the gap. The CDR3 loop is CASTPWGVANTGELFF. CDR3 coding DNA: TGCGCCAGCACTCCTTGGGGGGTCGCGAACACCGGGGAGCTGTTTTTT.

The chain couples TRBV20-1 to TRBJ2-1; D may be TRBD1 (5 bases). Trimming took 3 bases from V and 4 from J, leaving 10 bases between them. CDR1 is DFQATT, CDR2 SNEGSKA, per germline (reference sequence). The CDR3 spans 13 residues. This chain's CDR3 is CSARLTDYNEQFF. The DNA for the CDR3 is TGCAGTGCTAGGTTGACAGATTACAATGAGCAGTTCTTC.

The J gene is TRBJ2-2, the V gene TRBV29-1; D may be TRBD1 or TRBD2 (5 bases each). The germline V gene encodes CDR1 SQVTM and CDR2 ANQGSEA. V lost 0 bases to trimming and J lost 3 bases, with 11 bases between them. The CDR3 is 15 residues long. CDR3 sequence (DNA): TGCAGCGTTGAAGAGTTTGGGGGTTACACCGGGGAGCTGTTTTTT. The encoded protein is CSVEEFGGYTGELFF.

The rearrangement joins TRBV7-2 to TRBJ2-5; TRBD1 agrees at 7 bases. There are 15 residues in the CDR3. Unmatched junction bases numbered 12, after V lost 7 bases and J lost 4 bases. CDR1 is SGHTA and CDR2 is FQGNSA in the germline V gene. The CDR3 sequence is CASNYRGRGGETQYF. Here the CDR3 DNA reads TGTGCCAGCAACTACAGGGGCAGGGGTGGAGAGACCCAGTACTTC.

V is TRBV19 and J is TRBJ2-1; D might be TRBD2 (8 bases). The germline gives CDR1 LNHDA, CDR2 SQIVND (reference sequence). The CDR3 loop spans 14 amino acids. The V gene lost 11 bases and the J gene lost 7 bases, with 21 bases spanning the gap. The CDR3 reads CARIPGGGKNEQFF. DNA for the CDR3: TGTGCCCGTATCCCGGGAGGGGGCAAGAATGAGCAGTTCTTC.

The V gene is TRBV5-1, the J gene TRBJ2-1, with TRBD1 as a possible D gene (6 bases). The CDR3 contains 15 residues. Germline V gene data show CDR1 as SGHRS and CDR2 as YFSETQ. V was cut by 0 bases and J by 9 bases, with 16 bases left in between. Here the CDR3 reads CASSLVGAQQGEQFF. DNA for the CDR3: TGCGCCAGCAGCTTGGTAGGAGCGCAACAGGGTGAGCAGTTCTTC.

The genes are TRBV6-1 and TRBJ1-1; 8 bases match TRBD1. This CDR3 comprises 14 residues. V shed 6 bases and J 4 bases; nucleotides not matched to a gene: 7. Germline V lookup: CDR1 MNHNS, CDR2 SASEGT. The chain's CDR3 is CASRKDREVTEAFF. CDR3 nucleotide sequence: TGTGCCAGCAGGAAGGACAGGGAGGTCACTGAAGCTTTCTTT.